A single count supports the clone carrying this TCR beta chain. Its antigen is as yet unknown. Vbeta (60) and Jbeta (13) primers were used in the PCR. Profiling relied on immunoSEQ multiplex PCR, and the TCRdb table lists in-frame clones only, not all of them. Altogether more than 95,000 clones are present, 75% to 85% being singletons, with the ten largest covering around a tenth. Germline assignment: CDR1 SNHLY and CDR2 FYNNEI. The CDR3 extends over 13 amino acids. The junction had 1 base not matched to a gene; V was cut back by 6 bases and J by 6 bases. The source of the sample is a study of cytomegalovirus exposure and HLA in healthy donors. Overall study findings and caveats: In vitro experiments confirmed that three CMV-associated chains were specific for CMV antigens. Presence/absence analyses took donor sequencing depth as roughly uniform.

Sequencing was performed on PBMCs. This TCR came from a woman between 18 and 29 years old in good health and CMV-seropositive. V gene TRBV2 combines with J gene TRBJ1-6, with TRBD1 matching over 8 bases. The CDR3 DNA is TGTGCCAGCAGCGGACAGGGTAATTCACCCCTCCACTTT. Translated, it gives CASSGQGNSPLHF. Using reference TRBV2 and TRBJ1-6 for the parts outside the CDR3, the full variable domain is EPEVTQTPSHQVTQMGQEVILRCVPISNHLYFYWYRQILGQKVEFLVSFYNNEISEKSEIFDDQFSVERPDGSNFTLKIRSTKLEDSAMYFCASSGQGNSPLHFGNGTRLTVT.